This is a list of T cell receptor beta chains from one sample in a study of T cell responses to AZD1222 COVID-19 vaccine. Data came from immunoSEQ multiplex PCR; TCRdb stores just in-frame clones and leaves some out. This sample has 150,000 to 200,000 clones, with 85% to 90% found just once. The sequencing here drew on peripheral blood, taken 28 days after the second AZD1222 dose. The receptors stem from an adult who received the AZD1222 COVID-19 vaccine. Each CDR3 is given with its conserved first and last residue. Fields, in order: clone size, J gene, V gene, D gene, CDR3 DNA, CDR3 protein. D genes are given only for firm matches. Clone sizes are given selectively: once, few, many, or a class where the clone is expanded.

NA	TRBJ2-3	TRBV11-2	NA	TGTGCCAGCAGCTTATTGTTGACAGGCGCAGATACGCAGTATTTT	CASSLLLTGADTQYF
NA	TRBJ1-1	TRBV29-1	NA	TGCAGCGGAGACCGAGGGCCCGAAGCTTTCTTT	CSGDRGPEAFF
NA	TRBJ1-5	TRBV19	TRBD1	TGTGCCAGTAGTGGACAGGACAATCAGCCCCAGCATTTT	CASSGQDNQPQHF
NA	TRBJ1-2	TRBV6-6	TRBD1	TGTGCCAGCAGTTACCGGGACAGGATAAATGGCTACACCTTC	CASSYRDRINGYTF
NA	TRBJ1-5	TRBV19	NA	TGTGCCAGTAGTGTTCTCGCGGACAGTAGCAATCAGCCCCAGCATTTT	CASSVLADSSNQPQHF
NA	TRBJ2-7	TRBV18	NA	TGTGCCAGCTCACGGACGTCCTACGAGCAGTACTTC	CASSRTSYEQYF
NA	TRBJ2-7	TRBV12-3/TRBV12-4	NA	TGTGCCAGCAGTCCCTCGGCTTTGGACGAGCAGTACTTC	CASSPSALDEQYF
NA	TRBJ2-5	TRBV5-6	NA	TGTGCCAGCAGCGCCCGAGGGGGGGGCGGACAAGAGACCCAGTACTTC	CASSARGGGGQETQYF
NA	TRBJ2-1	TRBV5-4	TRBD1	TGTGCCAGCAGCCAGGACAGGAGCTCCTACAATGAGCAGTTCTTC	CASSQDRSSYNEQFF
NA	TRBJ1-4	TRBV10-3	TRBD1	TGTGCCATCAGTGGGACAGGGGCAGGGGTTAATGAAAAACTGTTTTTT	CAISGTGAGVNEKLFF
NA	TRBJ1-6	TRBV7-2	NA	TGTGCCAGCAGCTTAGCTATCAGCGCGGCGCCCAATTCACCCCTCCACTTT	CASSLAISAAPNSPLHF
NA	TRBJ2-1	TRBV4-2	TRBD2	TGTGCCAGCAGCCAAGAAACGGGAGGATACAATGAGCAGTTCTTC	CASSQETGGYNEQFF
NA	TRBJ2-1	TRBV7-9	NA	TGTGCCAGCAGCCCGGACCGAACCAATGAGCAGTTCTTC	CASSPDRTNEQFF
once	TRBJ1-5	TRBV5-1	TRBD1	TGCGCCAGCAGCTTTGGGGCAGGGGGGCAGCCCCAGCATTTT	CASSFGAGGQPQHF
NA	TRBJ1-6	TRBV19	NA	TGTGCCAGTAGTATCACGAAGCAGGCCAATTCACCCCTCCACTTT	CASSITKQANSPLHF
NA	TRBJ2-3	TRBV7-2	TRBD2	TGTGCCAGCAGGTCAGCGGGGGGGCGGGGCACAGATACGCAGTATTTT	CASRSAGGRGTDTQYF
NA	TRBJ2-2	TRBV7-3	TRBD2	TGTGCCAGCAGCCCCGGCCCGGGACTAGCGGGGCTCACCGGGGAGCTGTTTTTT	CASSPGPGLAGLTGELFF
NA	TRBJ2-5	TRBV9	TRBD2	TGTGCCAGCAGCGTATCTCGCGGGGGAGAGACCCAGTACTTC	CASSVSRGGETQYF